Listed below are T cell receptor beta chains from one sample, sequenced in a study of T cell responses to AZD1222 COVID-19 vaccine. TCRdb's copy holds only in-frame clones and misses some; the assay was immunoSEQ multiplex PCR. The sample lists about 170,000 clones; about nine tenths were seen once. This material consisted of peripheral blood, taken on day 0 of AZD1222 vaccination. These TCRs come from an adult in good health. CDR3s include the opening cysteine and the closing phenylalanine or tryptophan. The order of the fields is clone size, V gene, J gene, D gene, CDR3 protein, CDR3 DNA. D genes are given only for firm matches. Clone size is given for some rows only: seen once, a few or many times, or a class if the clone is expanded.

>-|TRBV6-6|TRBJ1-2|-
CASSYGGYTF
TGTGCCAGCAGTTATGGTGGCTACACCTTC
>-|TRBV30|TRBJ1-2|-
CAGHGPRSYGYTF
TGTGCCGGCCATGGGCCCAGATCGTATGGCTACACCTTC
>-|TRBV21-1|TRBJ2-7|-
CASSEIYEQYF
TGTGCCAGCAGCGAGATCTACGAGCAGTACTTC
>-|TRBV2|TRBJ1-2|-
CASSPRGNSNYGYTF
TGTGCCAGCAGTCCCCGAGGAAACTCTAACTATGGCTACACCTTC
>-|TRBV7-8|TRBJ1-1|-
CASSLAQVEAFF
TGTGCCAGCAGCTTAGCCCAGGTTGAAGCTTTCTTT
>-|TRBV5-1|TRBJ1-1|-
CASSLEGQGRSAEAFF
TGCGCCAGCAGCTTGGAGGGGCAGGGGAGGTCCGCTGAAGCTTTCTTT
>-|TRBV18|TRBJ1-1|-
CASSPGADTEAFF
TGTGCCAGCTCACCAGGGGCGGACACTGAAGCTTTCTTT
>-|TRBV21-1|TRBJ2-7|-
CASSKIGTNSYEQYF
TGTGCCAGCAGCAAAATTGGGACAAACTCCTACGAGCAGTACTTC
>once|TRBV19|TRBJ2-7|TRBD2
CASSTLAGSYEQYF
TGTGCCAGTAGTACCCTAGCGGGAAGCTACGAGCAGTACTTC
>-|TRBV6-5|TRBJ1-3|-
CASSYSSSTGNTIYF
TGTGCCAGCAGTTACTCGTCTAGCACTGGAAACACCATATATTTT
>-|TRBV18|TRBJ2-5|TRBD2
CASSGGRRQETQYF
TGTGCCAGCTCCGGCGGGAGGAGGCAAGAGACCCAGTACTTC
>-|TRBV4-1|TRBJ1-2|-
CASSQDRGTNYGYTF
TGCGCCAGCAGCCAAGATAGGGGGACTAACTATGGCTACACCTTC
>-|TRBV5-5|TRBJ2-3|TRBD2
CASSLRGVSTDTQYF
TGTGCCAGCAGCTTGCGGGGGGTTAGCACAGATACGCAGTATTTT
>-|TRBV2|TRBJ1-1|-
CASQQDPRDEAFF
TGTGCCAGTCAACAGGACCCGAGAGATGAAGCTTTCTTT
>-|TRBV9|TRBJ1-1|-
CASSVDLTRDTEAFF
TGTGCCAGCAGCGTTGATTTAACCAGGGACACTGAAGCTTTCTTT
>once|TRBV29-1|TRBJ2-4|-
CSVGGENIQYF
TGCAGCGTTGGGGGGGAAAACATTCAGTACTTC
>-|TRBV7-9|TRBJ1-6|-
CASSSFNSPLHF
TGTGCCAGCAGCTCCTTTAATTCACCCCTCCACTTT
>-|TRBV9|TRBJ2-5|TRBD2
CASSQRLAGGPQTQYF
TGTGCCAGCAGCCAGCGACTAGCGGGAGGGCCTCAGACCCAGTACTTC
>-|TRBV29-1|TRBJ2-1|-
CSVDREQFF
TGCAGCGTTGACAGAGAGCAGTTCTTC
>-|TRBV4-2|TRBJ1-2|-
CASSQGAGVNYGYTF
TGTGCCAGCAGCCAAGGGGCAGGGGTCAACTATGGCTACACCTTC
>-|TRBV7-9|TRBJ1-6|-
CASSPTGINSPLHF
TGTGCCAGCAGCCCTACGGGTATTAATTCACCCCTCCACTTT
>-|TRBV19|TRBJ1-5|TRBD1
CASSATGGDQPQHF
TGTGCCAGTAGTGCCACAGGGGGCGATCAGCCCCAGCATTTT
>-|TRBV15|TRBJ1-4|TRBD1
CATSRARGGEKLFF
TGTGCCACCAGCAGGGCCAGGGGGGGTGAAAAACTGTTTTTT
>-|TRBV19|TRBJ1-1|TRBD1
CASTPTGTGTMNTEAFF
TGTGCCAGTACCCCAACCGGGACAGGGACCATGAACACTGAAGCTTTCTTT
>-|TRBV6-5|TRBJ1-2|-
CASRGTNYGYTF
TGTGCCAGCCGGGGGACTAACTATGGCTACACCTTC
>-|TRBV12-3/TRBV12-4|TRBJ1-1|-
CASSLRANTEAFF
TGTGCCAGTAGCCTCAGGGCTAACACTGAAGCTTTCTTT
>-|TRBV19|TRBJ2-1|-
CASSIGLGSYNEQFF
TGTGCCAGTAGTATAGGACTAGGCTCCTACAATGAGCAGTTCTTC
>-|TRBV19|TRBJ1-6|-
CASTLPQPATYNSPLHF
TGTGCCAGTACCCTCCCCCAGCCAGCCACCTATAATTCACCCCTCCACTTT
>-|TRBV7-6|TRBJ1-6|-
CASSLGGQKNSPLHF
TGTGCCAGCAGCTTAGGAGGACAAAAGAATTCACCCCTCCACTTT
>-|TRBV5-8|TRBJ2-5|-
CASIGEGDIQETQYF
TGTGCCAGCATCGGCGAGGGGGACATACAAGAGACCCAGTACTTC
>-|TRBV3-1/TRBV3-2|TRBJ2-3|TRBD1
CASSLTGAARGTQYF
TGTGCCAGCAGCCTTACAGGGGCCGCCCGGGGTACGCAGTATTTT
>-|TRBV6-6|TRBJ1-5|-
CASKHRRNSNQPQHF
TGTGCCAGCAAGCACAGGAGAAATAGCAATCAGCCCCAGCATTTT
>-|TRBV18|TRBJ1-3|-
CASSRSGFGLGNTIYF
TGTGCCAGCTCACGTTCCGGTTTCGGGTTGGGAAACACCATATATTTT
>-|TRBV11-2|TRBJ1-2|-
CASSLSGGGYGYTF
TGTGCCAGCAGCTTATCCGGGGGAGGGTATGGCTACACCTTC
>-|TRBV6-5|TRBJ1-3|-
CASSPEFNSGNTIYF
TGTGCCAGCAGTCCCGAGTTTAACTCTGGAAACACCATATATTTT
>-|TRBV7-9|TRBJ2-1|-
CASSLYEGDEQFF
TGTGCCAGCAGCTTATATGAGGGGGATGAGCAGTTCTTC
>-|TRBV23-1|TRBJ1-5|-
CARPTESNQPQHF
TGCGCCAGACCGACAGAGAGCAATCAGCCCCAGCATTTT
>few|TRBV2|TRBJ1-1|-
CASSVDQGRRAFF
TGTGCCAGCAGTGTGGATCAGGGTAGAAGGGCTTTCTTT
>-|TRBV18|TRBJ2-7|TRBD1
CASSPLPGQGVGEQYF
TGTGCCAGCTCACCCCTTCCGGGACAGGGGGTTGGCGAGCAGTACTTC
>-|TRBV6-5|TRBJ1-6|-
CASSYEYREYSPLHF
TGTGCCAGCAGTTACGAATACAGGGAGTATTCACCCCTCCACTTT
>-|TRBV4-1|TRBJ2-7|-
CASSQVAGQWAYEQYF
TGCGCCAGCAGCCAAGTGGCGGGACAGTGGGCCTACGAGCAGTACTTC